This TCR beta chain was sequenced for a study of T cell responses to AZD1222 COVID-19 vaccine. With 7 bases clipped from V and 1 base from J, the junction kept 11 bases outside the gene matches. The CDR3 sequence is 16 residues long. Germline V gene sequence: CDR1 MDHEN, CDR2 SYDVKM. The sample holds a few counts of this clone. Its antigen remains unknown. Study-wide points: Per reports, nearly half of all spike-specific TCRs target regions that are unmutated in variants. Spike was spanned by vaccine-associated CD4 TCRs, which were dominant at 160-218 and 743-854.

The table came from immunoSEQ multiplex PCR; TCRdb's copy has only in-frame clones and leaves some out. The sample holds approximately 170,000 clones; 75% to 90% are singletons and the top ten take 6% to 8%. The sample here was peripheral blood, taken on day 0 of AZD1222 vaccination. The receptor was derived from an adult in good health. The J gene is TRBJ2-3, the V gene TRBV28; 7 positions agree with TRBD1. The CDR3 is CASKTNRGAGTDTQYF. The CDR3 DNA is TGTGCCAGCAAAACAAACAGGGGAGCAGGCACAGATACGCAGTATTTT. The full variable domain, in which reference TRBV28 and TRBJ2-3 provide the parts outside the CDR3, is DVKVTQSSRYLVKRTGEKVFLECVQDMDHENMFWYRQDPGLGLRLIYFSYDVKMKEKGDIPEGYSVSREKKERFSLILESASTNQTSMYLCASKTNRGAGTDTQYFGPGTRLTVL.